This TCR beta chain was sequenced during a study of blood T cell repertoires in COVID-19. As handled by the study authors: From reference gene primer amplification, estimates of nucleated cell counts were derived. TCRdb's copy holds only in-frame clones and misses some; the assay was immunoSEQ multiplex PCR. The DNA gave D and trimming, while V, J and clone size come from that table. The repertoire holds approximately 350,000 clones, with roughly 90% as singletons. While infection was still active, Seattle patients were enrolled and then followed longitudinally. The TCR was taken from a woman in her sixties with COVID-19, enrolled during active disease. Sequenced: peripheral blood.

The CDR3 nucleotides are TGTGCCAGCCGACGGACAGGGCAAGAGACCCAGTACTTC. Translation: CASRRTGQETQYF. This chain connects TRBV6-5 to TRBJ2-5, with 8 bases lining up with TRBD1. The CDR3 has 13 residues. Germline loops: CDR1 MNHEY, CDR2 SVGAGI. J lost 2 bases, V lost 8 bases, and 4 bases had no gene match.